This T cell receptor beta chain was retrieved from a study of blood T cell repertoires in COVID-19. Assay used: immunoSEQ multiplex PCR; TCRdb lists only in-frame clones, some missing. Of about 110,000 clones listed, 69% were seen once; the top ten hold approximately 5.9%. This clone was seen just once. Germline trimming cut 0 bases from V and 3 bases from J; bases unmatched to any gene: 10. The CDR3 is 17 amino acids. The germline V gene has CDR1 SGHRS and CDR2 YFSETQ. This TCR was sampled from a man older than 75 with acute or convalescent COVID-19. The chain is built from TRBV5-1 and TRBJ2-3; TRBD2 matches at 7 bases. Specimen: peripheral blood. The CDR3 protein is CASSLGLREGPTDTQYF. The DNA for the CDR3 is TGCGCCAGCAGCTTGGGGCTAAGGGAGGGCCCGACAGATACGCAGTATTTT.